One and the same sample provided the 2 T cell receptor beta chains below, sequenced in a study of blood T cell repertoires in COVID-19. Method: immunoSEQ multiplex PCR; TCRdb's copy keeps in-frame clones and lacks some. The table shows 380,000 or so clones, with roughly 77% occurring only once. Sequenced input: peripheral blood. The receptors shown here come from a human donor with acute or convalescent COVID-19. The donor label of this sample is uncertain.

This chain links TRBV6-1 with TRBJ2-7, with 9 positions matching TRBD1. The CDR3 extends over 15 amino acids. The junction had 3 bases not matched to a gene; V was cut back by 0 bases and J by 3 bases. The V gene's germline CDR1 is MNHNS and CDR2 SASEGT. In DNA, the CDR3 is TGTGCCAGCAGTGAAGCGGGGACAGGGTTCTACGAGCAGTACTTC. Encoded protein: CASSEAGTGFYEQYF.

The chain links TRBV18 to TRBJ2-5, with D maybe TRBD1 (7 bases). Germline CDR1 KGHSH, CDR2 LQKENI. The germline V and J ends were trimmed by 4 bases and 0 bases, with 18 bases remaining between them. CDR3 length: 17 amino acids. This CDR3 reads CASSQVFTGEDQETQYF. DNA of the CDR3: TGTGCCAGCTCACAAGTCTTTACAGGGGAGGACCAAGAGACCCAGTACTTC.